The 8 T cell receptor beta chains listed next were all sequenced from one sample in a study of tumor and adjacent non-tumor tissue in lung cancer. This sample's RNA came from whole unsorted tissue. The normal lung tissue was taken more than 3 cm from the tumor edge. A modified ARM-PCR protocol with three rounds of nested PCR amplified TCRbeta. TCRdb analysed the multiplex PCR reads with MiXCR anew, one entry per CDR3 protein. The data show about 86,000 distinct CDR3 sequences, 65% to 80% seen once. The specimen was distant non-tumor lung tissue. These receptors came from a woman aged 45-65 years with non-small cell lung cancer.

The sample holds one count of this clonotype. The junction departs from the called germline gene at one end, perhaps through a read error. The CDR3 DNA follows: TGTGCCAGCAGCGTTAACACGGACTGGGATCAGCCTCAGCATTTT. Amino acids: CASSVNTDWDQPQHF. This chain joins TRBV5-5 and TRBJ1-5; D unclear. This CDR3 spans 15 amino acids. Looked up from germline, CDR1 is SGHKS and CDR2 is YYEKEE (reference sequence).

This clonotype was recorded many times. V and J are TRBV20-1 and TRBJ1-3; D gene ambiguous. The germline CDR1 and CDR2 sequences are DFQATT and SNEGSKA (reference sequence). V lost 1 base and J lost 0, with 7 bases in between. This CDR3 region has 14 residues. The CDR3 DNA is TGCAGTGCTAGAGTCGGCACCTCTGGAAACACCATATATTTT. Translating gives CSARVGTSGNTIYF.

This clonotype was picked up many times. This chain links TRBV28 with TRBJ2-1, with D unclear. The CDR3 runs to 11 residues. Germline values: CDR1 MDHEN, CDR2 SYDVKM. The V and J ends lost 7 bases and 10 bases respectively, with 11 bases between them. The CDR3 spells CASTLVGEQFF. CDR3 sequence (DNA): TGTGCCAGCACCCTTGTAGGGGAGCAGTTCTTC.

In regard to this clonotype: Since a much larger clone is just one base distant, this may be a read error. The rearrangement links TRBV30 to TRBJ2-6, with D possibly being TRBD1 (5 bases). Germline V CDR1 and CDR2: GTSNPN, SVGIG (reference sequence). The CDR3 is made up of 16 amino acids. With 5 bases removed from V and 1 base from J, the gap between germline ends came to 15 bases. This CDR3 is CAWEAGHVSGANVLTF. The CDR3 DNA reads TGTGCCTGGGAAGCAGGACATGTTTCTGGGGCCAACGTCCTGACTTTC.

Worth noting for this clonotype: This may be a read error: a much more frequent sequence differs by one nucleotide. The rearrangement links TRBV5-1 to TRBJ2-2; D is perhaps TRBD2 (6 bases). Germline assignment: CDR1 SGHRS and CDR2 YFSETQ. The length of the CDR3 is 13 residues. CDR3 coding DNA: TGCGCCAGCAGCTTGAATGACGACGGGGAGGTGTTTTTT. Translation gives CASSLNDDGEVFF.

Concerning this clonotype itself: A much larger clone lies a single base off, so this may be a read error. The V gene is TRBV5-8, the J gene TRBJ2-2, with TRBD1 identical over 10 bases. Germline V gives CDR1 SGHTS, CDR2 YDEGEE. This CDR3 is built from 14 residues. The CDR3 here is CASRATGGPGEQFF. The CDR3 DNA reads TGTGCCAGCAGAGCGACAGGGGGCCCCGGGGAGCAGTTTTTT.

This rearrangement joins TRBV6-6 to TRBJ2-7; D might be TRBD2 (5 bases). The V end was cut by 7 bases, the J end by 7 bases, with 20 bases between. The CDR3 totals 14 residues. Per germline, CDR1 MNHNY and CDR2 SVGAGI (reference sequence). CDR3 sequence: CASTVLTGSEEQYF. CDR3 coding DNA: TGTGCCAGCACCGTCCTGACGGGATCTGAGGAGCAGTACTTC.

A remark on this clonotype: A read error may account for a junction end that differs from germline. J is TRBJ2-7 and V is TRBV29-1, with 8 bases lining up with TRBD1. Germline CDR1 is SQVTM and CDR2 is ANQGSEA. CDR3 length: 14 residues. CDR3 sequence (DNA): TGCAGCGTACTCAGGGCAGGGGGCGGGTACGAGCAATACTTC. It is translated as CSVLRAGGGYEQYF.